The T cell receptor (beta chain) described here comes from a study of blood T cell repertoires in COVID-19. Method: immunoSEQ multiplex PCR; TCRdb's copy keeps in-frame clones and lacks some. Of about 260,000 clones detected, around nine tenths appear once; the ten largest clones hold approximately 2%. The CDR3 contains 15 residues. Germline CDR1 reads SGHAT; CDR2 reads FQNNGV. The V gene lost 2 bases and the J gene lost 8 bases, with 15 bases spanning the gap. The sequenced sample consisted of peripheral blood. The V call is TRBV11-2, the J call TRBJ2-2; no clear D. The sequence was collected from a man aged 25 to 40 with active or convalescent COVID-19. This CDR3 is CASSLIGSGVGELFF. CDR3 nucleotides: TGTGCCAGCAGCTTAATTGGTAGTGGAGTAGGGGAGCTGTTTTTT.